This T cell receptor beta chain was sequenced in a study of cytomegalovirus exposure and HLA in healthy donors. Study-level information: In a later analysis, the roughly 120 validation repertoires were reported to have used the same platform as the 600 to 700 first-cohort repertoires.

The study, taken as a whole, reports: It was found in a later analysis that first-cohort TCR clusters tended to co-occur in the 90 to 150 validation repertoires. Researchers catalogued roughly 150 TCR beta chains as cytomegalovirus-associated.

As for this clone: Its antigen is unidentified.

V lost 6 bases and J lost 6; bases outside the gene matches: 19. CDR3 length: 17 residues. Germline V CDR1 and CDR2: SGHTA, FQGNSA. The repertoire was sequenced with immunoSEQ multiplex PCR; TCRdb's copy has only in-frame clones and lacks some. The repertoire holds approximately 81,000 clones, with just under 95% as singletons. The donors were members of the validation cohort, which comprised 120 subjects and was separate from the first cohort of 730 or so subjects. This clonotype was obtained from a man younger than 35 in good health and CMV-seronegative. Sequencing was carried out using PBMCs. The chain has TRBV7-2 and TRBJ1-2, with 7 bases that match TRBD1. CDR3 sequence reads: CASSPTRQGLKGHGYTF. The CDR3 DNA is TGTGCCAGCAGTCCGACTCGACAGGGCCTAAAAGGGCATGGCTACACCTTC. The whole variable domain, filled in from reference TRBV7-2 and TRBJ1-2, reads GAGVSQSPSNKVTEKGKDVELRCDPISGHTALYWYRQSLGQGLEFLIYFQGNSAPDKSGLPSDRFSAERTGGSVSTLTIQRTQQEDSAVYLCASSPTRQGLKGHGYTFGSGTRLTVV.